The 4 T cell receptor beta chains reported below all come from one sample, sequenced in a study of neurological immune-mediated disorders. TCRdb redid the calling of the 5' RACE reads with MiXCR, one entry per CDR3 protein. The top ten clones hold approximately 6.8% of a sample with tens of thousands of distinct CDR3 sequences, 11% to 15% of them seen once. Sequenced input: PBMCs. The receptors were gathered from a woman aged 45-65 years in good health.

Only one count was recorded for this clonotype. Likely a read error: the CDR3 ends without its conserved phenylalanine or tryptophan. The DNA is left out, because the CDR3 cannot be placed on it with certainty; the CDR3 is given as TCRdb lists it. CDR3 amino acids: CSARRFSGVPTDTQNL. The chain carries TRBV20-1 and TRBJ2-3; the table names TRBD2, a call not compared with the DNA. Germline lookup yields CDR1 DFQATT and CDR2 SNEGSKA (reference sequence). The CDR3 totals 16 residues, both ends included.

This clonotype was detected many times. This chain connects TRBV28 to TRBJ2-7, with D unclear. The V and J ends lost 3 bases and 5 bases respectively, with 11 bases between them. The CDR3 runs to 13 residues. CDR1 and CDR2 from the germline V gene are MDHEN and SYDVKM. In DNA form, the CDR3 reads TGTGCCAGCAGTTTGCACTATAAGAACGAGCAGTACTTC. Its translation is CASSLHYKNEQYF.

The table lists this clonotype with a few counts. This chain links TRBV7-8 with TRBJ2-5, with a weak D call TRBD2 (6 bases). CDR1 and CDR2 from the germline V gene are SGHVS and FQNEAQ. There are 14 residues in the CDR3. Trimming removed 3 bases from V and 4 bases from J, with 12 bases in between. The chain's CDR3 is CASSFGGDLETQYF. The DNA for the CDR3 is TGTGCCAGCAGCTTCGGCGGGGACCTAGAGACCCAGTACTTC.

This clonotype was counted at least ten times. V is TRBV28 and J is TRBJ2-5; no clear D. Trimming took 3 bases from V and 8 from J, leaving 7 bases between them. The length of the CDR3 is 11 residues. The germline gives CDR1 MDHEN, CDR2 SYDVKM. In DNA, the CDR3 is TGTGCCAGCAGTTTTGAGTCAACCCAGTACTTC. This encodes CASSFESTQYF.